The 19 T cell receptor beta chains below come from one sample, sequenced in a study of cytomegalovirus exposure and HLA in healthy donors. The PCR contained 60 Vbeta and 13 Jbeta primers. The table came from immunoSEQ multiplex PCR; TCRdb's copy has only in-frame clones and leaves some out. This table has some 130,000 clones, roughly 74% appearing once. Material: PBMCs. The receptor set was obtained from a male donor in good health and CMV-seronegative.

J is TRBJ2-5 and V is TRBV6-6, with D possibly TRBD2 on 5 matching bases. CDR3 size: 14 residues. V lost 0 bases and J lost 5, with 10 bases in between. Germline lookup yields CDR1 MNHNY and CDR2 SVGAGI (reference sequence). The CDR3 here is CASSYSNGVETQYF. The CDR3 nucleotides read TGTGCCAGCAGTTACTCGAACGGGGTGGAGACCCAGTACTTC.

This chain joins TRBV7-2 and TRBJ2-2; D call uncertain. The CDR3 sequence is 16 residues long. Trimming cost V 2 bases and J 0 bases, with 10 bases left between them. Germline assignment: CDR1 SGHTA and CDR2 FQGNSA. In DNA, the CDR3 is TGTGCCAGCAGCTTACCAGGTGACGCGAACACCGGGGAGCTGTTTTTT. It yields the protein CASSLPGDANTGELFF.

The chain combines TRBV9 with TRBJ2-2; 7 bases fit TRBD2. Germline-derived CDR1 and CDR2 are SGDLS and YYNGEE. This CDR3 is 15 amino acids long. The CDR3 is CDPQGGSPNTGELFF. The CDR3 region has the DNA TGTGACCCCCAGGGCGGGAGTCCAAACACCGGGGAGCTGTTTTTT.

The CDR3 DNA sequence: TGCGCCAGCAGCCAAGCTATTGGGAGGAGGGTTGCCCTTGAAGCTTTCTTT. Protein: CASSQAIGRRVALEAFF. The chain carries TRBV4-1 and TRBJ1-1; D is uncertain. Trimming stripped 1 base from V and 7 bases from J, with 22 bases between. Germline CDR1 is MGHRA and CDR2 is YSYEKL. CDR3 length: 17 amino acids.

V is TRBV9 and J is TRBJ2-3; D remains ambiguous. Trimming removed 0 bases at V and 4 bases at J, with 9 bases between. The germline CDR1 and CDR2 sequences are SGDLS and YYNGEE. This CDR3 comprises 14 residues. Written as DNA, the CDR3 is TGTGCCAGCAGCGTAGGCAGTCCGTCAGATACGCAGTATTTT. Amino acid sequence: CASSVGSPSDTQYF. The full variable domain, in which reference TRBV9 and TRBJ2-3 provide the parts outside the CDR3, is DSGVTQTPKHLITATGQRVTLRCSPRSGDLSVYWYQQSLDQGLQFLIQYYNGEERAKGNILERFSAQQFPDLHSELNLSSLELGDSALYFCASSVGSPSDTQYFGPGTRLTVL.

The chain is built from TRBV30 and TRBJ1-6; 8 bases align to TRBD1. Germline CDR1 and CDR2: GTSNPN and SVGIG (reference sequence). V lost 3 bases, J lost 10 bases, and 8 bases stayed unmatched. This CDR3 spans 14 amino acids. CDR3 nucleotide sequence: TGTGCCTGGAGCATTCAGGGGGCTGACTCACCCCTCCACTTT. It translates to CAWSIQGADSPLHF.

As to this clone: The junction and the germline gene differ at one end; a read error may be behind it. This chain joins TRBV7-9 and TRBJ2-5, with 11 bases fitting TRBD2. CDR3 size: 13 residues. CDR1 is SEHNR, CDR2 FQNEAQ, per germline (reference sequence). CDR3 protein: CASSPGTSGRSNF. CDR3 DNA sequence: TGTGCCAGCAGCCCCGGGACTAGCGGAAGGAGCAACTTC.

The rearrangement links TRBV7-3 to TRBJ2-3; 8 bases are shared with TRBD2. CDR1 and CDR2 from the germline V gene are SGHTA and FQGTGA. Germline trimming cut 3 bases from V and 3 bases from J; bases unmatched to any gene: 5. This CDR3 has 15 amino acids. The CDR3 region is CASSFMSGRTDTQYF. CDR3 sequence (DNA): TGTGCCAGCAGCTTCATGAGCGGGAGAACAGATACGCAGTATTTT.

The CDR3 here is CASSVRTGDEAFF. DNA for the CDR3: TGTGCCAGCAGTGTAAGGACAGGAGATGAAGCTTTCTTT. The genes are TRBV6-1 and TRBJ1-1, with 7 bases lining up with TRBD1. The germline V gene encodes CDR1 MNHNS and CDR2 SASEGT. This CDR3 has 13 residues. The V and J ends lost 4 bases and 7 bases, in that order; junction bases with no gene match: 6.

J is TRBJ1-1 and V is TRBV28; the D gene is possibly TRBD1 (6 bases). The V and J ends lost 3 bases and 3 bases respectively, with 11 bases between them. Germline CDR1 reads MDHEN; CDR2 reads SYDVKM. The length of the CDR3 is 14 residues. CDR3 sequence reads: CASSFLEGDTEAFF. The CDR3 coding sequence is TGTGCCAGCAGTTTCCTTGAGGGGGACACTGAAGCTTTCTTT.

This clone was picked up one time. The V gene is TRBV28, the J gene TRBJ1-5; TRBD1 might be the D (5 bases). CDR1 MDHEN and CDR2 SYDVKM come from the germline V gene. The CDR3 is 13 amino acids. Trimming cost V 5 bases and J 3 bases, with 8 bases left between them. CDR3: CASSDSLNQPQHF. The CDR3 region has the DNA TGTGCCAGCAGTGACAGCCTCAATCAGCCCCAGCATTTT. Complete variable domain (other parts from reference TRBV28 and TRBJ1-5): DVKVTQSSRYLVKRTGEKVFLECVQDMDHENMFWYRQDPGLGLRLIYFSYDVKMKEKGDIPEGYSVSREKKERFSLILESASTNQTSMYLCASSDSLNQPQHFGDGTRLSIL.

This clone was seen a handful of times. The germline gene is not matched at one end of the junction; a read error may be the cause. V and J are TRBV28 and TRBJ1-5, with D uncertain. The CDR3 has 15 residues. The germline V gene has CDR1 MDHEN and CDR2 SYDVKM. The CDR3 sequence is CAGSFRGVSNQPQHF. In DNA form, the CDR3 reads TGTGCCGGCAGTTTTCGCGGAGTTAGCAATCAGCCCCAGCATTTT.

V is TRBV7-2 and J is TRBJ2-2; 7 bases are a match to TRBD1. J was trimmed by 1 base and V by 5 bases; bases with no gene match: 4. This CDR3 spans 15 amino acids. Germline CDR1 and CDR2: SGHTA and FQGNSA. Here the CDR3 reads CASSLWTGNTGELFF. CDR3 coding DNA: TGTGCCAGCAGCCTTTGGACAGGGAACACCGGGGAGCTGTTTTTT.

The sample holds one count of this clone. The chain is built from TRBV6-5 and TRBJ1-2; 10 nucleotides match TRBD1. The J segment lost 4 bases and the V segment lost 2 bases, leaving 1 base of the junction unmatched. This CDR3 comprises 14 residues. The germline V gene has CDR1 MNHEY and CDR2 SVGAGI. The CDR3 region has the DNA TGTGCCAGCAGTTACGGGACAGGGGCCTATGGCTACACCTTC. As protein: CASSYGTGAYGYTF.

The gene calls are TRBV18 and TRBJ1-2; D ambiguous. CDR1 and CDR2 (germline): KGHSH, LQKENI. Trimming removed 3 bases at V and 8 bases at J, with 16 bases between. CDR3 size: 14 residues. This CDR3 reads CASSPSANSGGYTF. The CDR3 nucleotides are TGTGCCAGCTCACCCTCGGCGAATTCAGGAGGCTACACCTTC.

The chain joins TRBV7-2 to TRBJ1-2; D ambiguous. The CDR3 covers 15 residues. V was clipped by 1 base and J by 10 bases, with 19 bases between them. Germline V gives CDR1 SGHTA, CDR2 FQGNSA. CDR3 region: CASSLVWSPTDAYTF. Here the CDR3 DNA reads TGTGCCAGCAGCTTAGTTTGGTCGCCTACCGATGCCTACACCTTC.

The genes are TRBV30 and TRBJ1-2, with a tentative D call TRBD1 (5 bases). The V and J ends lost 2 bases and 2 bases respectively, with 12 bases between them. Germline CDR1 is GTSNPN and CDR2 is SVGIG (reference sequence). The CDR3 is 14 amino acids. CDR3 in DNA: TGTGCCTGGAGTTCCGGGGGGGGGAACTATGGCTACACCTTC. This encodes CAWSSGGGNYGYTF.

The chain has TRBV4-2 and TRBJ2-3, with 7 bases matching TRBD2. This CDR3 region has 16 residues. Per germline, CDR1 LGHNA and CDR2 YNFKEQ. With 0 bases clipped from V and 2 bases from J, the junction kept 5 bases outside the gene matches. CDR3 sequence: CASSQDRGGLTDTQYF. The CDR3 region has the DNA TGTGCCAGCAGCCAAGATCGCGGGGGTCTCACAGATACGCAGTATTTT.

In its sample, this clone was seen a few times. DNA of the CDR3: TGTGCCAGCAGTTTAAGGGGGAGGGACAGGAAGGAGCAGTTCTTC. Translated: CASSLRGRDRKEQFF. This chain links TRBV27 with TRBJ2-1; a possible D gene is TRBD1 (8 bases). Germline V gene sequence: CDR1 MNHEY, CDR2 SMNVEV (reference sequence). V was cut by 2 bases and J by 10 bases, with 18 bases left in between. The CDR3 contains 15 residues.